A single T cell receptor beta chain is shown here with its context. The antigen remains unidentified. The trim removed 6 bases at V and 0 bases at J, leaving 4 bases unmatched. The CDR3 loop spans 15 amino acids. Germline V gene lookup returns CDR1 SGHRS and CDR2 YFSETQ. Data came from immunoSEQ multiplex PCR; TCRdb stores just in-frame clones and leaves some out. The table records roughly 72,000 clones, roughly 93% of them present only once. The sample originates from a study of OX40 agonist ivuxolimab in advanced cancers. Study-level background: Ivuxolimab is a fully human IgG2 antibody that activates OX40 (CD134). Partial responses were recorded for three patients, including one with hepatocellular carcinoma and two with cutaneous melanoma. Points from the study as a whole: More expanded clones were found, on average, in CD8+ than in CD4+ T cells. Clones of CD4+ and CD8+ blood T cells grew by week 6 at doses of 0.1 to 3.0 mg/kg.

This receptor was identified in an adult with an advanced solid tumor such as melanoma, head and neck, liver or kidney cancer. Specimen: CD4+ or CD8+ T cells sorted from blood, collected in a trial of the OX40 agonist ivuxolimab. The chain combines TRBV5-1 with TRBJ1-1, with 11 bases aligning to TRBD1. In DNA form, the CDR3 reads TGCGCCAGCACCAGGACAGGGGGCATGAACACTGAAGCTTTCTTT. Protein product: CASTRTGGMNTEAFF.